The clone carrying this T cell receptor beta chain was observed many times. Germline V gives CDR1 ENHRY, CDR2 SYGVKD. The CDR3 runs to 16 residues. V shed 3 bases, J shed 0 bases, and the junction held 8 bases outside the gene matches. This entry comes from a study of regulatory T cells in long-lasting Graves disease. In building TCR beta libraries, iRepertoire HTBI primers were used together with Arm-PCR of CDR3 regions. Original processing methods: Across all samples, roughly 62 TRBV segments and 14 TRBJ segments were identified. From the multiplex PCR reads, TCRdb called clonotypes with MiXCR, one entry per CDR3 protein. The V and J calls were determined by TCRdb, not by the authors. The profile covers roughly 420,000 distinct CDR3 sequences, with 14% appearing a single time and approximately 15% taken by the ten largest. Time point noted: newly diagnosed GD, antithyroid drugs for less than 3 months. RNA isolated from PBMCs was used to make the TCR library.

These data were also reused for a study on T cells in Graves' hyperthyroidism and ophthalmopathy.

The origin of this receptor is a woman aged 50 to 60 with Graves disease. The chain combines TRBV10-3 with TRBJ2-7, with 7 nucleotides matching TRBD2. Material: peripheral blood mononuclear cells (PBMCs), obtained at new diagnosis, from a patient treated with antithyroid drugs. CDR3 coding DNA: TGTGCCATCAGTGAAAGCGGGACCACCATCTCCTACGAGCAGTACTTC. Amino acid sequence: CAISESGTTISYEQYF.